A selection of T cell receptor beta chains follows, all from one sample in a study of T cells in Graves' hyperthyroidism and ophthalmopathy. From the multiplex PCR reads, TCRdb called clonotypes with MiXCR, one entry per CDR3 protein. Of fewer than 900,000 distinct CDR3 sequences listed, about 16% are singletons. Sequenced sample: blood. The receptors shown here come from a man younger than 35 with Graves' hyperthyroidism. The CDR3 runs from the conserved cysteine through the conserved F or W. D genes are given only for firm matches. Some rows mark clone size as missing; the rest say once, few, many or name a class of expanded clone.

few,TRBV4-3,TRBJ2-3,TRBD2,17,CASSPNRGGRDSDTQYF,TGCGCCAGCAGCCCGAACCGGGGCGGGAGGGACTCAGATACGCAGTATTTT
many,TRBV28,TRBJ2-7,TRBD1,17,CASSLLTGQGGPTEQYF,TGTGCCAGCAGTTTGCTCACCGGACAGGGGGGACCTACAGAGCAGTACTTC
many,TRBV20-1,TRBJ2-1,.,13,CSARAGGFNEQFF,TGCAGTGCTAGGGCCGGGGGATTCAATGAGCAGTTCTTC
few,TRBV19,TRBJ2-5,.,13,CASSIGQRETQYF,TGTGCCAGTAGTATAGGACAGCGGGAGACCCAGTACTTC
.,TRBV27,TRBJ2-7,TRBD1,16,CASRNSPGQLSYEQYF,TGTGCCAGCAGAAATTCGCCGGGACAGCTCTCCTACGAGCAGTACTTC
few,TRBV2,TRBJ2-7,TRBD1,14,CASSRGGTGYEQYF,TGTGCCAGCAGCCGCGGCGGGACAGGGTACGAGCAGTACTTC
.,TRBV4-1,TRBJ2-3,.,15,CASSQVGMSTDTQYF,TGCGCCAGCAGCCAAGTCGGCATGAGCACAGATACGCAGTATTTT
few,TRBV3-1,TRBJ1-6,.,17,CASSQSRDLIRFSPLHF,TGTGCCAGCAGCCAAAGCCGGGACTTAATACGGTTCTCACCCCTCCACTTT
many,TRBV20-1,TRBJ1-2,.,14,CSASRDGYNYGYTF,TGCAGTGCTAGCCGGGACGGATATAACTATGGCTACACCTTC
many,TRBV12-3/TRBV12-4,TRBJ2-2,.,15,CASSRLTGRTGELFF,TGTGCCAGCAGCCGCCTGACAGGGAGGACCGGGGAGCTGTTTTTT
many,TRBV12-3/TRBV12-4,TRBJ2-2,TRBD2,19,CASSLGTSGTEFNTGELFF,TGTGCCAGCAGTCTTGGGACTAGCGGAACAGAATTTAACACCGGGGAGCTGTTTTTT
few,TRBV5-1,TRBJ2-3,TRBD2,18,CASSLEGLAGAATDTQYF,TGCGCCAGCAGCTTGGAGGGACTAGCGGGAGCCGCGACAGATACGCAGTATTTT
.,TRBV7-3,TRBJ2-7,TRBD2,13,CASSRGVGNEQYF,TGTGCCAGCAGCCGGGGGGTCGGCAACGAGCAGTACTTC
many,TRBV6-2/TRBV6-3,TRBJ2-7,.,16,CASSTRRGYGGYEQYF,TGTGCCAGCAGTACCCGGAGGGGTTATGGGGGATACGAGCAGTACTTC
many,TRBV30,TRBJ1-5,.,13,CAWSVWGNQPQHF,TGTGCCTGGAGTGTTTGGGGAAATCAGCCCCAGCATTTT
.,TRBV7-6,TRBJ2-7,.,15,CASSLTAYGAGEQYF,TGTGCCAGCAGCTTAACGGCGTACGGGGCGGGTGAGCAGTACTTC
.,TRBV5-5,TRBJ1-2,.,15,CASSPQRQQSYGYTF,TGTGCCAGCAGCCCCCAACGACAGCAATCCTATGGCTACACCTTC
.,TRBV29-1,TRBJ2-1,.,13,CSVGGPNYNEQFF,TGCAGCGTTGGAGGACCGAACTACAATGAGCAGTTCTTC
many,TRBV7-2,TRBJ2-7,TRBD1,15,CASRVGQGSSYEQYF,TGTGCCAGCAGGGTGGGACAGGGAAGCTCCTACGAGCAGTACTTC
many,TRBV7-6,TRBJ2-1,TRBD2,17,CASCPLWGTSGRTEQFF,TGTGCCAGCTGCCCCCTCTGGGGGACTAGCGGGAGAACTGAGCAGTTCTTC
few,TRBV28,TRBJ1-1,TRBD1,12,CASSGTGETAFF,TGTGCCAGCAGCGGGACAGGGGAAACAGCTTTCTTT
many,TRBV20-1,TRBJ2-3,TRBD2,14,CSARGTSGTDTQYF,TGCAGTGCTAGGGGGACTAGCGGCACGGATACGCAGTATTTT
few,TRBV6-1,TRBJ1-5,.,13,CASFGVLNQPQHF,TGTGCCAGCTTCGGGGTGCTTAATCAGCCCCAGCATTTT
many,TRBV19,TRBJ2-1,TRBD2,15,CASSLLAETYNEQFF,TGTGCCAGTAGTCTACTAGCGGAGACCTACAATGAGCAGTTCTTC
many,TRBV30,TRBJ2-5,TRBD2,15,CAWSLAGPYQETQYF,TGTGCCTGGTCCCTAGCGGGGCCGTACCAAGAGACCCAGTACTTC
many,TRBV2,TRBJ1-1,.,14,CANVPSLGGTEAFF,TGTGCCAACGTCCCCTCGCTTGGCGGCACTGAAGCTTTCTTT
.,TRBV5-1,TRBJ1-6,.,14,CASSLANARSPLHF,TGCGCCAGCAGCTTGGCCAACGCACGGTCACCCCTCCACTTT
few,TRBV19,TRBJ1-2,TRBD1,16,CASTLGRDRENYGYTF,TGTGCCAGTACCCTCGGTAGGGACAGAGAGAACTATGGCTACACCTTC
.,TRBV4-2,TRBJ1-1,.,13,CASNIQGDTEAFF,TGTGCCAGCAACATACAGGGAGACACTGAAGCTTTCTTT
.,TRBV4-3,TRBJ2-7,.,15,CASSHYQGLSYEQYF,TGCGCCAGCAGCCACTATCAGGGGTTATCCTACGAGCAGTACTTC
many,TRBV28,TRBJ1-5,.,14,CASAKGGSNQPQHF,TGTGCCAGCGCCAAGGGGGGCTCCAATCAGCCCCAGCATTTT
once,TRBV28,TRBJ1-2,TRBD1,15,CASSYPRTGGGGYTF,TGTGCCAGCAGTTACCCGAGGACAGGGGGCGGTGGCTACACCTTC
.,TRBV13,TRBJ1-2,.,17,CASSLDRTATPNYGYTF,TGTGCCAGCAGCTTAGATCGGACTGCGACCCCTAACTATGGCTACACCTTC
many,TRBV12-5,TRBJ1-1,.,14,CASGYENLNTEAFF,TGTGCTAGTGGTTACGAGAATCTGAACACTGAAGCTTTCTTT
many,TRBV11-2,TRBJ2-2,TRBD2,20,CASSLMGVLAGGRNTGELFF,TGTGCCAGCAGCTTAATGGGGGTCCTAGCGGGAGGGCGGAACACCGGGGAGCTGTTTTTT
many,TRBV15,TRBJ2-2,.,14,CATSGARRGGELFF,TGTGCCACCAGCGGGGCGAGGCGGGGCGGGGAGCTGTTTTTT
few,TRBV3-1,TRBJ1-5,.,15,CASSQQAHSNQPQHF,TGTGCCAGCAGCCAACAGGCCCATAGCAATCAGCCCCAGCATTTT
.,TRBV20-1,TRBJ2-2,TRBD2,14,CSARLAANTGELFF,TGCAGTGCTCGACTAGCTGCGAACACCGGGGAGCTGTTTTTT
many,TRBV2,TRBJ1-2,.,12,CASSLIEYGYTF,TGTGCCAGCAGCTTAATCGAATATGGCTACACCTTC
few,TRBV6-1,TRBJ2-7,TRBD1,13,CASTLGTDYEQYF,TGTGCCAGTACCTTGGGGACAGACTACGAGCAGTACTTC
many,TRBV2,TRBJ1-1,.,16,CASSVLDRVMNTEAFF,TGTGCCAGCAGTGTATTGGACAGAGTCATGAACACTGAAGCTTTCTTT
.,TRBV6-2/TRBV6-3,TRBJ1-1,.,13,CASRTDGYTEAFF,TGTGCCAGCAGAACCGACGGCTACACTGAAGCTTTCTTT
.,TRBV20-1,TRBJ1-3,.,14,CSARSGGVGNTIYF,TGCAGTGCTAGATCGGGGGGCGTTGGAAACACCATATATTTT
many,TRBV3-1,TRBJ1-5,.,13,CASSQARNQPQHF,TGTGCCAGCAGCCAAGCAAGGAATCAGCCCCAGCATTTT
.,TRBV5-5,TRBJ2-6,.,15,CASSPGVSGANVLTF,TGTGCCAGCAGCCCAGGGGTCTCCGGGGCCAACGTCCTGACTTTC
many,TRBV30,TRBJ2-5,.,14,CAWSVGGILETQYF,TGTGCCTGGAGTGTTGGGGGAATCTTGGAGACCCAGTACTTC
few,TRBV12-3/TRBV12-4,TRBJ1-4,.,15,CASSPTVGGGEKLFF,TGTGCCAGCAGCCCAACTGTCGGGGGCGGGGAAAAACTGTTTTTT
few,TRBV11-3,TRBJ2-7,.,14,CASSAPGHFDEQYF,TGTGCCAGCAGCGCCCCGGGACATTTCGACGAGCAGTACTTC